The 5 T cell receptor beta chains given below trace back to one sample, sequenced in a study of PD-1 blockade in classical Hodgkin lymphoma. The time point: cycle 4 day 1 (C4D1), after less than 7 weeks of nivolumab. Exposure to brentuximab vedotin varied, and each patient had relapsed following autologous stem cell transplantation. It was by magnetic negative selection that CD4+ T cells were purified from thawed PBMCs. The table came from immunoSEQ multiplex PCR; TCRdb's copy has only in-frame clones and leaves some out. The data show about 17,000 clones, about three quarters seen once. Sequencing was performed on CD4+ T cells from blood, taken before the fourth cycle of nivolumab. The receptors originated from a human donor with classical Hodgkin lymphoma.

The chain joins TRBV4-2 to TRBJ2-5; TRBD2 aligns across 14 bases. From germline, CDR1 is LGHNA and CDR2 YNFKEQ. The CDR3 sequence is 20 residues long. Losses at the gene ends were 1 base for V and 5 bases for J; bases not matched to a gene: 15. The CDR3 DNA sequence: TGTGCCAGCAGCCAAGTCGGGATATCCGGGACTAGCGGGAGTAGGGAGACCCAGTACTTC. It specifies CASSQVGISGTSGSRETQYF.

This rearrangement joins TRBV11-2 to TRBJ2-7; 9 positions agree with TRBD2. The CDR3 runs to 15 residues. Per germline, CDR1 SGHAT and CDR2 FQNNGV. With V trimmed by 5 bases and J by 0 bases, 5 bases remained unmatched. The CDR3 sequence is CASSPRGGLSYEQYF. For the CDR3, the DNA is TGTGCCAGCAGCCCGCGGGGGGGTCTCTCCTACGAGCAGTACTTC.

This clone was detected a few times. The gene calls are TRBV6-1 and TRBJ1-3; TRBD1 agrees at 9 bases. J was trimmed by 7 bases and V by 7 bases; bases with no gene match: 5. CDR1 MNHNS and CDR2 SASEGT come from the germline V gene. The CDR3 has 13 amino acids. CDR3 in DNA: TGTGCCAGCAAACAACAGGGGGCGAACACCATATATTTT. Translated: CASKQQGANTIYF.

The V and J genes are TRBV21-1 and TRBJ2-7; no DNA check was done on the table's D call, TRBD1. TRBV21-1 is a documented pseudogene. This CDR3 is built from 16 residues. CDR3 sequence: CASSKEAGDRVYEQYF. CDR3 nucleotides: TGTGCCAGCAGCAAAGAGGCGGGGGACAGGGTTTACGAGCAGTACTTC.

The rearrangement links TRBV25-1 to TRBJ2-7; the match to TRBD1 covers 7 bases. The CDR3 has 14 amino acids. Trimming removed 5 bases from V and 7 bases from J; junction bases left unmatched: 11. Germline CDR1 is MGHDK and CDR2 is SYGVNS. CDR3 nucleotide sequence: TGTGCCAGCAGTCTACCCGGGACAGACTTGGAGCAGTACTTC. It yields the protein CASSLPGTDLEQYF.